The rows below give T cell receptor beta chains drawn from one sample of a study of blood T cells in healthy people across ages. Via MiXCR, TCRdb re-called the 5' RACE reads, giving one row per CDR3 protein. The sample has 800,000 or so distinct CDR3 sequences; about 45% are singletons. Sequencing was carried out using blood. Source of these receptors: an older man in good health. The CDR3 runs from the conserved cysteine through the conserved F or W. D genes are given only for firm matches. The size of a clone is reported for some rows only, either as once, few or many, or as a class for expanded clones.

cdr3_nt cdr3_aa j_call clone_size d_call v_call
TGTGCCAGCACCCCTACGGACGGGTACAATGAGCGGTACTTC CASTPTDGYNERYF TRBJ2-7 - - TRBV28
TGTGCTAGTGGTTTGAGAGCGTCCGCAGATACGCAGTATTTT CASGLRASADTQYF TRBJ2-3 - - TRBV12-5
TGCAGTGCTAGTTTGCTAGCGGGAGTAGAGACCCAGTACTTC CSASLLAGVETQYF TRBJ2-5 - TRBD2 TRBV20-1
TGTGCCAGCAGCTTCCGACTAGCGGGATCAAGCACAGATACGCAGTATTTT CASSFRLAGSSTDTQYF TRBJ2-3 - TRBD2 TRBV7-2
TGTGCCAGCAGCTCCTATAATTCACCCCTCCACTTT CASSSYNSPLHF TRBJ1-6 - - TRBV13
TGTGCCAGCAGCTTATGGCGAAACAATGAGCAGTTCTTC CASSLWRNNEQFF TRBJ2-1 - - TRBV7-6
TGCAGTGCTTCGCGCGTGAGGGGCCAAGAGACCCAGTACTTC CSASRVRGQETQYF TRBJ2-5 - - TRBV20-1
TGTGCCAGCAGGATCGGGACTAGCGGGAACAAAGAGCAGTTCTTC CASRIGTSGNKEQFF TRBJ2-1 - TRBD2 TRBV12-3/TRBV12-4
TGTGCCAGCAGCCAAGCCTCTAGCGGAAAGCACAGATACGCGTATTTT CASSQASSGKHRYAYF TRBJ2-3 - TRBD2 TRBV3-1
TGTGCCATCAGTGGGCCGAGACTAGCGGGAGTTGAGACCCAGTACTTC CAISGPRLAGVETQYF TRBJ2-5 few TRBD2 TRBV10-3
TGTGCCAGCAGTCTAGCCACCCAGGAGACCCAGTACTTC CASSLATQETQYF TRBJ2-5 - - TRBV2
TGTGCCTGGAGTGTACCGGGGGGGGCCAAAAACATTCAGTACTTC CAWSVPGGAKNIQYF TRBJ2-4 - TRBD2 TRBV30
TGTGCCAGCAGTCAGACAGGGACTAATCAGCCCCAGCATTTT CASSQTGTNQPQHF TRBJ1-5 few TRBD1 TRBV12-3/TRBV12-4
TGTGCCAGCAACACCCGGGACAGGGGTATGAACACTGAAGCTTTCTTT CASNTRDRGMNTEAFF TRBJ1-1 once TRBD1 TRBV7-2
TGTGCCAGCAGTGAAACCCGGGACAGGTGGAATTCACCCCTCCACTTT CASSETRDRWNSPLHF TRBJ1-6 - TRBD1 TRBV2
TGTGCCAGCAGTTGGGGCACTGAAGCTTTCTTT CASSWGTEAFF TRBJ1-1 few - TRBV6-5
TGCGCCAGCAGCCCCAGACTAGCGGAGTTCAGAGAGGATGAGCAGTTCTTC CASSPRLAEFREDEQFF TRBJ2-1 - TRBD2 TRBV4-1
TGTGCCAGCAGCACGGCTAGCGGGAACAATGAGCAGTACTTC CASSTASGNNEQYF TRBJ2-7 - - TRBV21-1
TGTGCCAGCGGTTTGGATGCTCCGGGCCACGAGCAGTACTTC CASGLDAPGHEQYF TRBJ2-7 - - TRBV12-3/TRBV12-4
TGCAGTGCTAGTTCCACTAGCGGGGGAACCTACGAGCAGTACTTC CSASSTSGGTYEQYF TRBJ2-7 few TRBD2 TRBV20-1
TGTGCCAGCAGCTTGAGGGGAGGCACGAGCTCCTACAATGAGCAGTTCTTC CASSLRGGTSSYNEQFF TRBJ2-1 - - TRBV5-4
TGTGCCAGCAATACAGGGATTAATCAGCCCCAGCATTTT CASNTGINQPQHF TRBJ1-5 - - TRBV7-2
TGCAGTGCGCTATATGGAGGGCCCATTACAGATACGCAGTATTTT CSALYGGPITDTQYF TRBJ2-3 few - TRBV20-1
TGCGCCAGCAGCCCGGGACAGGAAGGTATTCTCTACGAGCAGTACTTC CASSPGQEGILYEQYF TRBJ2-7 few TRBD1 TRBV5-1
TGCAGTGCCCCGGGACAGGGGGCGACCGGCTACACCTTC CSAPGQGATGYTF TRBJ1-2 - TRBD1 TRBV20-1
TGTGCCAGCAGCCAATACGTGGGGGATACGCAGTATTTT CASSQYVGDTQYF TRBJ2-3 few - TRBV14
TGTGCCAGCACGCCTAGACGGCTCTCCGATACGCAGTATTTT CASTPRRLSDTQYF TRBJ2-3 - - TRBV9
TGTGCCTGGAGCCTAGGACAGGTAAACACTGAAGCTTTCTTT CAWSLGQVNTEAFF TRBJ1-1 - TRBD1 TRBV30
TGTGCCAGCAGTAGCGGGATCAGTCGACCCCAGCATTTT CASSSGISRPQHF TRBJ1-5 - - TRBV6-5
TGCAGTGCCTCCCTAGCGGGTGACCCTAGCACAGATACGCAGTATTTT CSASLAGDPSTDTQYF TRBJ2-3 few TRBD2 TRBV20-1
TGTGCCACCAGTGGCCCCTCCAACGAGCAGTACTTC CATSGPSNEQYF TRBJ2-7 few - TRBV24-1
TGCAGTGCTAGAGGGTTCAAGGACTACGAGCAGTACTTC CSARGFKDYEQYF TRBJ2-7 - - TRBV20-1
TGTGCCAGCAGTATAGGGAGGCCGGGGTCATCAGATACGCAGTATTTT CASSIGRPGSSDTQYF TRBJ2-3 - - TRBV2
TGCAGTGCTAGAGTGGCTAGCACAATTCATGAGCAGTTCTTC CSARVASTIHEQFF TRBJ2-1 few - TRBV20-1
TGTGCCAGCAGCCCGGGACTAGCCAGGGAGACCCAGTTCTTC CASSPGLARETQFF TRBJ2-1 - TRBD2 TRBV7-3
TGTGCCAGCAGCCCTTCTGAAGGAGGTCTTTTCAATGAGCAGTTCTTC CASSPSEGGLFNEQFF TRBJ2-1 - - TRBV25-1
TGTGCCAGCAGCCCTTATGGGGTTCAATCACCCCTCCACTTT CASSPYGVQSPLHF TRBJ1-6 - - TRBV7-2
TGCAGCGTTGTGGAGCGGGGGGACTACGAGCAGTACTTC CSVVERGDYEQYF TRBJ2-7 once TRBD2 TRBV29-1
TGCAGTGCCCGGGCCACTAGTTTTGACATTCAGTACTTC CSARATSFDIQYF TRBJ2-4 few - TRBV20-1
TGTGCTAGTGGCCCCGGACAGGGGGAATCTACCCAGTACTTC CASGPGQGESTQYF TRBJ2-7 - TRBD1 TRBV12-5
TGTGCCAGCACCAGGGGAGTGGGACGGGGGGACAATGAGCAGTTCTTC CASTRGVGRGDNEQFF TRBJ2-1 - - TRBV28
TGTGCCAGCAGTTTGGGGGGACTAGCACCTCCCTACGAGCAGTACTTC CASSLGGLAPPYEQYF TRBJ2-7 - TRBD2 TRBV28
TGTGCCAGCAGCCCATCCCGAAAGTACAATGAGCAGTACTTC CASSPSRKYNEQYF TRBJ2-7 - - TRBV7-6
TGTGCCGGCAGTCCCCACAGTAGGGGGGACAATGAGCAGTTCTTC CAGSPHSRGDNEQFF TRBJ2-1 - - TRBV12-3/TRBV12-4
TGTGCCAGCAGCTTAGTGGGTTTTAGTTTCGATGAGCAGTTCTTC CASSLVGFSFDEQFF TRBJ2-1 - - TRBV7-2
TGTGCCAGCAGCGTAGGGGGGCAGACTAATGAAAAACTGTTTTTT CASSVGGQTNEKLFF TRBJ1-4 - - TRBV9